The clone carrying this T cell receptor (beta chain) ranks as medium-sized (0.01 to 0.1%). The V gene's germline CDR1 is SGHVS and CDR2 FNYEAQ. The CDR3 extends over 15 amino acids. The ends were cut back, 0 bases at V and 4 bases at J, with 10 bases in the middle. This specimen comes from a study of CD4 and CD8 cells across lung adenocarcinoma regions. The patients had localized lung adenocarcinoma, a non-small cell subtype. Each CDR3 protein is one row after TCRdb ran MiXCR on the PCR reads. The profile shows around 11,000 distinct CDR3 sequences, approximately 53% of them singletons. The chain links TRBV7-6 to TRBJ2-1; no definite D call. Sequencing was done on a sample of CD4+ T cells from the center of a lung tumor. This sequence was found in a male donor with lung adenocarcinoma. The CD4 and CD8 labels of this study may be unreliable. CDR3 nucleotide sequence: TGTGCCAGCAGCTTAGCGAGGTCCCCATACAATGAGCAGTTCTTC. This codes for CASSLARSPYNEQFF.